This section outlines one T cell receptor beta chain sequence together with its context. The target antigen is unknown. The sample belongs to a study of blood T cells in healthy people across ages. Study-wide results and limits: A roughly linear fall in TCR beta diversity per million T cells was seen with increasing age.

For the second PCR, which ran for about 6 to 11 cycles, a sample-barcoded 5' primer and a J-beta primer mix were used. TCRdb re-analysed the 5' RACE reads in MiXCR, keeping a single row per CDR3 protein. The sample holds 800,000 or so distinct CDR3 sequences, roughly 46% seen once. The CDR3 contains 12 residues. The germline CDR1 and CDR2 sequences are SQVTM and ANQGSEA. V lost 6 bases and J lost 11, with 17 bases in between. Sequencing was carried out using blood. The source is an older man in good health. The chain couples TRBV29-1 to TRBJ1-5; D gene ambiguous. The CDR3 here is CSVLGGGPAQHF. The CDR3 coding sequence is TGCAGCGTCCTGGGTGGTGGGCCAGCCCAGCATTTT. The full variable domain, its missing parts supplied by reference TRBV29-1 and TRBJ1-5, is SAVISQKPSRDICQRGTSLTIQCQVDSQVTMMFWYRQQPGQSLTLIATANQGSEATYESGFVIDKFPISRPNLTFSTLTVSNMSPEDSSIYLCSVLGGGPAQHFGDGTRLSIL.